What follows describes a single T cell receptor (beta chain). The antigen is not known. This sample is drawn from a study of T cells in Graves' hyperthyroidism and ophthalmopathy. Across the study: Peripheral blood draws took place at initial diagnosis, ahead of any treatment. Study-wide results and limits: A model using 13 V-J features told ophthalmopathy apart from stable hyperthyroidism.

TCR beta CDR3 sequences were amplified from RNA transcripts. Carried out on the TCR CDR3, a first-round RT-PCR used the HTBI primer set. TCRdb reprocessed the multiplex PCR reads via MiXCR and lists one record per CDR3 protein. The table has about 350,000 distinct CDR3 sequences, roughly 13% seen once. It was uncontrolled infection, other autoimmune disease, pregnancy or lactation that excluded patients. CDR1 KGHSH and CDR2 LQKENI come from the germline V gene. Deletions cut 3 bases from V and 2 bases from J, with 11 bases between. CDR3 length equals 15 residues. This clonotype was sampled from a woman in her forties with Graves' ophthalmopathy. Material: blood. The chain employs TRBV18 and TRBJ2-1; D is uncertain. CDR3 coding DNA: TGTGCCAGCTCACCCTCAGGACGCACCTACAATGAGCAGTTCTTC. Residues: CASSPSGRTYNEQFF.